This TCR beta chain emerged from a study of CD8 T cells in ankylosing spondylitis. TCRdb ran MiXCR on the 5' RACE reads and lists one entry per CDR3 protein. The sample lists about 90,000 distinct CDR3 sequences, 27% seen once, with around 56% in the top ten. In germline, CDR1 is LGHNT, CDR2 FRNRAP. The CDR3 has 21 residues. V lost 0 bases and J lost 1, with 25 bases in between. Sequenced input: blood, either unsorted or a sorted T cell fraction (not recorded which). The J gene is TRBJ2-4, the V gene TRBV12-5; the D is unclear. This clonotype was sampled from a male donor with ankylosing spondylitis or in good health (not recorded which). CDR3 sequence (DNA): TGTGCTAGTGGTTTGGTACTACTGCCGAGTTTCCGCGACGCGGCCAAAAACATTCAGTACTTC. Amino acids: CASGLVLLPSFRDAAKNIQYF.